Within the sample, the clone carrying this TCR beta chain is medium-sized. Its antigen is still unknown. This entry belongs to a study of radiation and T cells in renal cell carcinoma. V gave up 3 bases and J gave up 0 bases, with 15 bases separating them. The CDR3 spans 16 residues. Germline V CDR1 and CDR2: SGDLS, YYNGEE. Treatment denoted: treatment-naive control, cytoreductive nephrectomy. Study-level points and caveats: Dominant CDR3 motifs occupied more repertoire in irradiated than control tumors. Irradiated tumors had higher TCR clonality than control tumors.

TCRdb's table, derived via immunoSEQ multiplex PCR, lists solely in-frame clones and lacks some. The table includes around 22,000 clones, over 45% detected once. This sample comprised tumor tissue, obtained from a patient whose treatment was nephrectomy without radiotherapy. The J gene is TRBJ1-2, the V gene TRBV9, with D possibly TRBD1 on 5 matching bases. The TCR originated in a man aged 40-50 years with renal cell carcinoma. The CDR3 loop reads CASSGNPGPSNYGYTF. CDR3 in DNA: TGTGCCAGCAGCGGCAATCCGGGGCCCTCTAACTATGGCTACACCTTC.